A single sample is the source of the 3 T cell receptor beta chains below, sequenced in a study of cytomegalovirus exposure and HLA in healthy donors. The PCR ran on 60 Vbeta and 13 Jbeta primers. Method: immunoSEQ multiplex PCR; TCRdb's copy keeps in-frame clones and lacks some. This sample yields roughly 190,000 clones, of which around three quarters are seen a single time; approximately 2.1% belongs to the top ten. Source material: PBMCs. The receptors here all came from a woman aged 50 to 65 in good health and CMV-seronegative.

The chain is built from TRBV28 and TRBJ2-7; 9 bases match TRBD1. The CDR3 is 15 amino acids. Germline V CDR1 and CDR2: MDHEN, SYDVKM. Trimming at V came to 6 bases and at J to 4 bases, leaving 10 bases not matched to a gene. CDR3 nucleotide sequence: TGTGCCAGCAGCCAACCTCCGGGACAGGGTTACGAGCAGTACTTC. Translation: CASSQPPGQGYEQYF.

The chain links TRBV7-2 to TRBJ2-7, with a possible D match to TRBD2 (6 bases). The ends were cut back, 1 base at V and 3 bases at J, with 7 bases in the middle. The germline CDR1 and CDR2 sequences are SGHTA and FQGNSA. The CDR3 has 13 amino acids. The CDR3 DNA reads TGTGCCAGCAGCTTAGGACTAGACTACGAGCAGTACTTC. The encoded protein is CASSLGLDYEQYF.

The chain is built from TRBV19 and TRBJ2-7, with 8 bases lining up with TRBD1. The trim removed 3 bases at V and 4 bases at J, leaving 5 bases unmatched. CDR3 size: 14 residues. Germline CDR1 and CDR2: LNHDA and SQIVND (reference sequence). The CDR3 region is CASSIRDRLYEQYF. The CDR3 region has the DNA TGTGCCAGTAGTATCCGGGACAGGCTTTACGAGCAGTACTTC. The complete variable domain, with remaining parts taken from reference TRBV19 and TRBJ2-7, reads DGGITQSPKYLFRKEGQNVTLSCEQNLNHDAMYWYRQDPGQGLRLIYYSQIVNDFQKGDIAEGYSVSREKKESFPLTVTSAQKNPTAFYLCASSIRDRLYEQYFGPGTRLTVT.